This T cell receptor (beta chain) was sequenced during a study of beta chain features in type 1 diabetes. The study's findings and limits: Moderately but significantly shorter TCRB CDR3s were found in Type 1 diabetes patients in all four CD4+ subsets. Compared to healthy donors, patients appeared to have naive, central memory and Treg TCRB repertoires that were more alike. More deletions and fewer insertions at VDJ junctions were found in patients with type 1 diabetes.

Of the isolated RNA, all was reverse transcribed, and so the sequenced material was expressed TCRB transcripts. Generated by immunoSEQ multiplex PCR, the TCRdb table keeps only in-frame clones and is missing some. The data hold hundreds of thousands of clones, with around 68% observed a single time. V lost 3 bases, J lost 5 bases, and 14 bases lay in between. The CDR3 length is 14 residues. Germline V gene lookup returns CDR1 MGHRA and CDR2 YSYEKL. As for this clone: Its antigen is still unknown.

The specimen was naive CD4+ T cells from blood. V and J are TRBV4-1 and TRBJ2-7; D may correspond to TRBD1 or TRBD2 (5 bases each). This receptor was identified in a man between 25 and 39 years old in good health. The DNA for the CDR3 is TGCGCCAGCAGCCAGGGCACGGGGCTGCACGAGCAGTACTTC. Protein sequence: CASSQGTGLHEQYF.